This TCR beta chain was identified during a study of response to subunit inactivated influenza vaccine. From the RT-PCR reads, TCRdb called clonotypes with MiXCR, one entry per CDR3 protein. The repertoire holds roughly 700,000 distinct CDR3 sequences, 15% to 19% seen once, with approximately 10% in the top ten. The CDR3 is made up of 15 amino acids. V lost 0 bases, J lost 5 bases, and 13 bases lay in between. CDR1 and CDR2 from the germline V gene are LGHDT and YNNKEL (reference sequence). This clonotype was found a few times. No antigen is known for it. General study results and limits: Authors proposed each seasonal influenza vaccination draws in few new T cells.

The sample here was PBMCs from blood, taken roughly 12 days after vaccination. The chain joins TRBV3-1 to TRBJ1-2; D is undetermined. This clonotype originated in a man aged 50 to 59 who received an inactivated influenza vaccine. As DNA, the CDR3 is TGTGCCAGCAGCCAAGACCACGGTAGGCTGTATGGCTACACCTTC. Translating gives CASSQDHGRLYGYTF.